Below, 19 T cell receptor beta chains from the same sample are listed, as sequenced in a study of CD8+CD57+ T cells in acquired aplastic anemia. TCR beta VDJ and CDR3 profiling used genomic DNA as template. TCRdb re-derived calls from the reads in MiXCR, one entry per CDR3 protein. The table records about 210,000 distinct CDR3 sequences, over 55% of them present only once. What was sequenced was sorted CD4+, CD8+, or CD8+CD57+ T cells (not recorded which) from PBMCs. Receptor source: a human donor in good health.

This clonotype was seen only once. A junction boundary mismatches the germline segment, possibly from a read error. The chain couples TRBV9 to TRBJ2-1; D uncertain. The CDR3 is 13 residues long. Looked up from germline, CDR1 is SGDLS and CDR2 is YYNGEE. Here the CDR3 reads CASSLDRPTEQFF. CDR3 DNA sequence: TGCGCCAGCAGCTTGGATAGGCCGACCGAGCAGTTCTTC.

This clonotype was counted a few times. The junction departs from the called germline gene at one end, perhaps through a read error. The CDR3 here is CASSSTSSYEQYF. The CDR3 nucleotides read TGTGCTAGCAGCTCCACAAGCTCCTACGAGCAGTACTTC. The chain is built from TRBV7-3 and TRBJ2-7; D remains unclear. The germline CDR1 and CDR2 sequences are SGHTA and FQGTGA. The CDR3 loop spans 13 amino acids.

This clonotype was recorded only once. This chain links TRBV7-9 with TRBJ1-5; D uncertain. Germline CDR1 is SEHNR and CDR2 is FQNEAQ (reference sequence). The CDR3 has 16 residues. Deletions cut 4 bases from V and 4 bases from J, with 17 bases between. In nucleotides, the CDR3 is TGTGCCAGCAGCTCCGCCGGACGGAACGGTAATCAGCCCCAGCATTTT. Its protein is CASSSAGRNGNQPQHF.

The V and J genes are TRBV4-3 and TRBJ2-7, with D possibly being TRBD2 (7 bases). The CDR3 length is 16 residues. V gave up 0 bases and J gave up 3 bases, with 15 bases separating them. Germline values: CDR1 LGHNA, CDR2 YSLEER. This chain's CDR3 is CASSQEGGGLVYEQYF. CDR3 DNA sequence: TGCGCCAGCAGCCAAGAGGGCGGGGGCCTTGTCTACGAGCAGTACTTC.

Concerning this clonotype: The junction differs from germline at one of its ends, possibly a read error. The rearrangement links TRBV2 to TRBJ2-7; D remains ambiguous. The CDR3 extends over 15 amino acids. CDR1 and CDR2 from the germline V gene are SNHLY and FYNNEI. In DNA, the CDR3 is TGTGCCATCAGTGAGTCGATAACCCGCTCCTACGAGCAGTACTTC. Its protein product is CAISESITRSYEQYF.

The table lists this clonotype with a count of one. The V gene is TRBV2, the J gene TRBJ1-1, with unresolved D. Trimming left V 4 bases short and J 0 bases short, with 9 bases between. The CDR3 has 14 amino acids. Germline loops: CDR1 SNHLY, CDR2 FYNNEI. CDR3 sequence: CASSGPGMNTEAFF. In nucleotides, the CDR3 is TGTGCCAGCAGTGGACCGGGCATGAACACTGAAGCTTTCTTT. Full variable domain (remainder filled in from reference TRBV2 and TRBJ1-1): EPEVTQTPSHQVTQMGQEVILRCVPISNHLYFYWYRQILGQKVEFLVSFYNNEISEKSEIFDDQFSVERPDGSNFTLKIRSTKLEDSAMYFCASSGPGMNTEAFFGQGTRLTVV.

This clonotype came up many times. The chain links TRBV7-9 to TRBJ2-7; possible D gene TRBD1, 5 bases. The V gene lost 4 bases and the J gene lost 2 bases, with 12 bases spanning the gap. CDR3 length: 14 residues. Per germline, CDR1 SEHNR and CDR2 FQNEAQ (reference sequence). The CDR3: CASSSRVLPYEQYF. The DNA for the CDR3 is TGTGCCAGCAGCTCCAGGGTATTACCCTACGAGCAGTACTTC.

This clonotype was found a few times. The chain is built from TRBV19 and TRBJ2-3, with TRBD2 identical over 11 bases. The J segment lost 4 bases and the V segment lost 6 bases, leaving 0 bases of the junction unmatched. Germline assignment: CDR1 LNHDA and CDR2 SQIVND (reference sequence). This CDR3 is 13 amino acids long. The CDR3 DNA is TGTGCCAGTAGGACTAGCGGGGCAGATACGCAGTATTTT. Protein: CASRTSGADTQYF. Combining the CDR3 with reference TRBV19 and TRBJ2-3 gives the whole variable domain DGGITQSPKYLFRKEGQNVTLSCEQNLNHDAMYWYRQDPGQGLRLIYYSQIVNDFQKGDIAEGYSVSREKKESFPLTVTSAQKNPTAFYLCASRTSGADTQYFGPGTRLTVL.

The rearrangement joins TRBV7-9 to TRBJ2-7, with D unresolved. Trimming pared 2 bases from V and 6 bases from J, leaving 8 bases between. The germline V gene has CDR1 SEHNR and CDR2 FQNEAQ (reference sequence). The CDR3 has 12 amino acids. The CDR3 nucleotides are TGTGCCAGCAGCTTAACTGCAAGCGAGCAGTACTTC. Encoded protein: CASSLTASEQYF. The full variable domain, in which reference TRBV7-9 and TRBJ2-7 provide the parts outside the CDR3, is DTGVSQNPRHKITKRGQNVTFRCDPISEHNRLYWYRQTLGQGPEFLTYFQNEAQLEKSRLLSDRFSAERPKGSFSTLEIQRTEQGDSAMYLCASSLTASEQYFGPGTRLTVT.

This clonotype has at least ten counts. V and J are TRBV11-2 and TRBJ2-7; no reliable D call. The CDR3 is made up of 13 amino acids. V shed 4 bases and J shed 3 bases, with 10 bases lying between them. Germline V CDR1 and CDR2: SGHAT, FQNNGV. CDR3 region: CASSSPDRYEQYF. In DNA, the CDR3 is TGTGCCAGCAGCTCACCGGACCGCTACGAGCAGTACTTC.

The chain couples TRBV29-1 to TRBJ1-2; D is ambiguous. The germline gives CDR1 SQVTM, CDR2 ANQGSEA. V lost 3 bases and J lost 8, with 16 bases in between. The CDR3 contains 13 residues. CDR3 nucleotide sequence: TGCAGCGTTGAGGATGAGGGCCTCGGCGGCTACACCTTC. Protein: CSVEDEGLGGYTF.

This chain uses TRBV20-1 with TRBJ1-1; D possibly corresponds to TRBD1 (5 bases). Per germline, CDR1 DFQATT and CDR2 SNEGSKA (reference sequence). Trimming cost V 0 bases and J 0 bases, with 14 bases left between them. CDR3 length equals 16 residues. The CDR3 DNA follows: TGCAGTGCTAGAGATACGAGGACAACCATGAACACTGAAGCTTTCTTT. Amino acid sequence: CSARDTRTTMNTEAFF.

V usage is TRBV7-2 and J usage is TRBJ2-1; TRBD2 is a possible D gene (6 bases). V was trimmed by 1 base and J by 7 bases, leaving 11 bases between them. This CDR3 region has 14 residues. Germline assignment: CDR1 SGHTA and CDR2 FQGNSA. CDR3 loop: CASSLGGLANEQFF. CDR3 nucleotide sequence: TGTGCCAGCAGCTTAGGCGGTCTAGCGAATGAGCAGTTCTTC.

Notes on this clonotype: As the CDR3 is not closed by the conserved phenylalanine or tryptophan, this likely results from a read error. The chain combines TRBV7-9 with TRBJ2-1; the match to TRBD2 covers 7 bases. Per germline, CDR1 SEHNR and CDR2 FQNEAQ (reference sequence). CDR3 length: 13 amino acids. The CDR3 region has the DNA TGTGCCAGCGGCTTAGTGTGGGGGGGAGAGCAGTTCCTC. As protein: CASGLVWGGEQFL.

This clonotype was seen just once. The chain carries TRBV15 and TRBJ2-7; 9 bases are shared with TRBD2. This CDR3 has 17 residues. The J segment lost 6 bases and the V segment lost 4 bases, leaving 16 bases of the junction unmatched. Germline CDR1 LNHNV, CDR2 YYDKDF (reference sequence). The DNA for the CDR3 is TGTGCCACCAGCACTGAGAAGTACGGCGGGAGGGCCCGCGAGCAGTACTTC. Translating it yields CATSTEKYGGRAREQYF.

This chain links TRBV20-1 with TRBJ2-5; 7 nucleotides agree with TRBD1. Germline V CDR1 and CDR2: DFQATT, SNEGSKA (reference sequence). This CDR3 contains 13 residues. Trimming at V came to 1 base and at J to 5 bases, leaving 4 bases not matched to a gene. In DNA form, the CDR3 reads TGCAGTGCTAGAGCAGGGGGAACGGAGACCCAGTACTTC. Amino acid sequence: CSARAGGTETQYF.

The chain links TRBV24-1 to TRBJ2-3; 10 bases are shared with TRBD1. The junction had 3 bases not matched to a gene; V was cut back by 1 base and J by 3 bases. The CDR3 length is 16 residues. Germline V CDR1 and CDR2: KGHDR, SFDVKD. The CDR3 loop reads CATSDFRDRGTDTQYF. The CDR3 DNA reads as TGTGCCACCAGTGATTTCCGGGACAGGGGAACAGATACGCAGTATTTT.

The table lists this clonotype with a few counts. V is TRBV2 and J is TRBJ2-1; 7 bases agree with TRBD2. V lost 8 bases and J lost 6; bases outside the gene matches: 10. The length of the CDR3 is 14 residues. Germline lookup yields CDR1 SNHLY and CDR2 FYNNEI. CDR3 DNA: TGTGCCAGCGCGGGGGTTCGGTTATCCAATGAGCAGTTCTTC. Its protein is CASAGVRLSNEQFF.

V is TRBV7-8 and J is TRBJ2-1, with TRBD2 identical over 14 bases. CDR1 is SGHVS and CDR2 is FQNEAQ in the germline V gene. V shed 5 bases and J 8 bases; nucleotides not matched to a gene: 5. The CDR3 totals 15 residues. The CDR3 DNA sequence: TGTGCCAGCAGCGCGACTAGCGGGAGGGTCTATGAGCAGTTCTTC. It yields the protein CASSATSGRVYEQFF.